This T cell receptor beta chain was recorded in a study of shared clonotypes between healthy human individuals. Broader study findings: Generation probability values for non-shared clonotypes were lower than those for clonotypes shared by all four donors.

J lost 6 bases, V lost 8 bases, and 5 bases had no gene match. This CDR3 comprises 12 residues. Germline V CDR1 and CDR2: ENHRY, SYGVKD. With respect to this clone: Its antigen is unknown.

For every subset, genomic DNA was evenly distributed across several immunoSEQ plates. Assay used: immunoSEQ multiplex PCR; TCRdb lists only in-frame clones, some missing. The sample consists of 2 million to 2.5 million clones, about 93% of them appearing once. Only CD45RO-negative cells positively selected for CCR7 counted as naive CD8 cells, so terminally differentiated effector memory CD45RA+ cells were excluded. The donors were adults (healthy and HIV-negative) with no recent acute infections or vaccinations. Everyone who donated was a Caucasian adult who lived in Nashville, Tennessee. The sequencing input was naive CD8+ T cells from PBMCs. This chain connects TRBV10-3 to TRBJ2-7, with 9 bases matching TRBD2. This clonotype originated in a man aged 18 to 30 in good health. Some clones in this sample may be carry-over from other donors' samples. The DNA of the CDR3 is TGTGCCATCGCGGGAGGGCCCGGCGAGCAGTACTTC. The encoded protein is CAIAGGPGEQYF.